A single TCR beta chain is shown here with its context. V shed 2 bases, J shed 11 bases, and the junction held 0 bases outside the gene matches. CDR1 and CDR2 from the germline V gene are MDHEN and SYDVKM. This CDR3 region has 11 residues. Using immunoSEQ multiplex PCR, the repertoire was profiled, and TCRdb retains in-frame clones only, with some absent. The sample records around 190,000 clones, around 88% being singletons. Participant-given clinical history determined each cohort assignment. The sample is drawn from a study of blood T cell repertoires in COVID-19. Overall study context: The samples span acute and convalescent COVID-19 from the United States, Italy and Spain.

The TCR originated in a man aged 35-49 years with acute COVID-19. The chain carries TRBV28 and TRBJ1-5; 7 positions match TRBD1. Sequenced: PBMCs or T cells enriched from blood (not recorded which). The CDR3 region has the DNA TGTGCCAGCAGTTTAGACAGGGCCCAGCATTTT. Encoded protein: CASSLDRAQHF.